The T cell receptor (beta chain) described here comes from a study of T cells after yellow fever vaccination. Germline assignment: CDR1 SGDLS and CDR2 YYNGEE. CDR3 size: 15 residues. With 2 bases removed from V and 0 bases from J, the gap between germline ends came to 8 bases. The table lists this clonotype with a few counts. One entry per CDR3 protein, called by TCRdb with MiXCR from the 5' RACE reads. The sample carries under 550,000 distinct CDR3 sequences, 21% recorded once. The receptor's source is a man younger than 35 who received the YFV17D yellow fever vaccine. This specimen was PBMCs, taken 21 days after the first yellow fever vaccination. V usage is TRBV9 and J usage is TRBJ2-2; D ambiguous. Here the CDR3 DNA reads TGTGCCAGCAGCGTTTTGGGGTCGAACACCGGGGAGCTGTTTTTT. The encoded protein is CASSVLGSNTGELFF.